A single sample gave rise to the 4 T cell receptor beta chains below, sequenced in a study of blood T cell repertoires in COVID-19. Data came from immunoSEQ multiplex PCR; TCRdb stores just in-frame clones and leaves some out. The sample lists about 120,000 clones; 75% to 90% were seen once. Material: peripheral blood. These receptors came from a human donor with acute or convalescent COVID-19. The donor label of this sample is uncertain.

The rearrangement joins TRBV2 to TRBJ1-4, with TRBD1 identical over 12 bases. The CDR3 spans 17 residues. The V gene end was trimmed by 7 bases and the J gene end by 8 bases; junction bases not matched to a gene: 14. Per the germline V gene, CDR1 is SNHLY and CDR2 is FYNNEI. The CDR3 reads CASKPGQGARGDEKLFF. As DNA, the CDR3 is TGTGCCAGCAAACCGGGACAGGGGGCCCGAGGGGACGAAAAACTGTTTTTT.

The chain links TRBV16 to TRBJ1-2; 11 bases agree with TRBD1. Unmatched junction bases numbered 8, after V lost 1 base and J lost 1 base. Looked up from germline, CDR1 is KGHSY and CDR2 is FQNENV. This CDR3 comprises 18 residues. The CDR3 region has the DNA TGTGCCAGCAGCCAATTTTCGGACAGGGGGCGATTTAACTATGGCTACACCTTC. Its protein is CASSQFSDRGRFNYGYTF.

The count of this clone is one. V and J are TRBV5-4 and TRBJ1-2; D is perhaps TRBD1 (6 bases). Germline loops: CDR1 SGHNT, CDR2 YYREEE (reference sequence). The length of the CDR3 is 15 residues. V was pared by 0 bases and J by 4 bases, with 13 bases between. The CDR3 reads CASSLGDTQIYGYTF. For the CDR3, the DNA is TGTGCCAGCAGCTTGGGGGACACCCAGATCTATGGCTACACCTTC.

The table lists this clone with a few counts. The chain carries TRBV9 and TRBJ2-2; a weak D match, TRBD2 (6 bases). There are 17 residues in the CDR3. V dropped 0 bases and J dropped 3 bases, with 15 bases sitting between them. Looked up from germline, CDR1 is SGDLS and CDR2 is YYNGEE. The CDR3 coding sequence is TGTGCCAGCAGCGTAGCTACGGGGGACCGATACACCGGGGAGCTGTTTTTT. Translation: CASSVATGDRYTGELFF.